This TCR beta chain is from a study of control samples from healthy donors and cancer patients. Using immunoSEQ multiplex PCR, the repertoire was profiled, and TCRdb retains in-frame clones only, with some absent. The data contain approximately 150,000 clones, about 91% of them singletons. Per germline, CDR1 KGHDR and CDR2 SFDVKD. V was clipped by 1 base and J by 8 bases, with 13 bases between them. This CDR3 is 15 amino acids long. This chain joins TRBV24-1 and TRBJ1-4; no clear D gene. Sequencing was carried out using blood. The TCR sequence derives from a man aged 25-45 years in good health. CDR3 region: CATSDLPGWREKLFF. DNA of the CDR3: TGTGCCACCAGTGATTTACCAGGCTGGAGGGAAAAACTGTTTTTT.